Given below is one TCR beta chain in context. The specificity of this receptor is unknown. The sample comes from a study of T cells expressing NK-cell markers (dated by TCRdb to the early 2020s). Background for the entire study: In sorted CD3+CD56+NKG2C+, CD3+CD56+NKG2C- and CD3+CD56-NKG2C+ T-cell subsets from 7 or 8 donors, TCR beta-chain repertoires were profiled. Among the eight sequenced donors, only one was HCMV-seronegative, while the other seven were HCMV-seropositive. The eight sequenced donors were randomly selected healthy volunteers, three men and five women. Libraries were sequenced as 2 x 150 bp reads on Illumina HiSeq 2000/2500, MiSeq or NextSeq. What the work shows at the level of the full study, not this receptor alone: Whether the expanded NKG2C-expressing T cell clones were specific for HCMV antigens was left unclear. Those dominant clonotypes were again the most abundant among CD3+CD56-NKG2C+ cells in a handful of donors, at roughly 25-65%. In several donors, the dominant CD3+CD56+NKG2C+ clonotypes ranked among the top 10 CD8+ clonotypes, making up roughly 1.0-8% of CD8+ T cells.

The germline V gene yields SGHVS for CDR1 and FQNEAQ for CDR2. The CDR3 covers 13 residues, taking in both the cysteine and the phenylalanine. No DNA sequence is on record. These reads were obtained on an Illumina HiSeq 2000. The TCR beta cDNA libraries were made using 5'RACE template switching, a step that added both a universal primer site and unique molecular identifiers. cDNA synthesis was primed from the TCR beta constant segment and was followed by two successive PCR amplification steps. On the study's bioinformatics: MIGEC was used to demultiplex reads and group the reads by UMI, and MiTCR was used to assemble and quantify clonotypes. To exclude erroneous sequences, only TCR cDNA sequences supported by at least two reads were retained. The tcR package was used for downstream repertoire analysis, with clonotypes matched between fractions based on CDR3 nucleotide sequence plus V segment. VDJmatch was used to annotate antigen specificity against VDJdb, with one amino acid substitution in CDR3 permitted. TCRdb reprocessed the reads, reporting each CDR3 protein sequence once and no DNA. TCRdb, not the original authors, processed these V and J calls. The table for this sample shows about 150,000 distinct CDR3 sequences. The top ten clones comprise 20% to 25% of the sample.

To determine HCMV serostatus, a commercial ELISA kit was used to detect HCMV-specific IgG in serum. Ficoll density gradient centrifugation was used to isolate peripheral blood mononuclear cells from blood. This receptor chain uses TRBV7-8 and TRBJ1-1; with no DNA, the TCRdb D assignment of TRBD1 cannot be verified. Sequenced sample: blood T cells: a sorted CD56 or NKG2C T cell subset, CD4+ or CD8+ T cells, or bulk PBMC T cells (not recorded which). This TCR derives from a man aged 18-75 years in good health. The CDR3: CASSAGTGTEAFF. Reference TRBV7-8 and TRBJ1-1 proteins supply the regions before and after the CDR3; the full variable domain is: GAGVSQSPRYKVAKRGQDVALRCDPISGHVSLFWYQQALGQGPEFLTYFQNEAQLDKSGLPSDRFFAERPEGSVSTLKIQRTQQEDSAVYLCASSAGTGTEAFFGQGTRLTVV.